This T cell receptor beta chain was observed in a study of T cell responses to AZD1222 COVID-19 vaccine. Findings and limits, study-wide: At study baseline, merely six AZD1222 recipients were seropositive.

Trimming pared 1 base from V and 2 bases from J, leaving 12 bases between. Per the germline V gene, CDR1 is SGHKS and CDR2 is YYEKEE (reference sequence). The CDR3 is made up of 15 amino acids. Concerning this clone: Its antigen is not known.

Clones were sequenced by immunoSEQ multiplex PCR, and TCRdb holds only the in-frame ones, with some missing. The sample includes tens of thousands of clones, approximately 92% of them seen just once. This chain links TRBV5-5 with TRBJ1-2, with D possibly TRBD1 on 5 matching bases. This specimen was peripheral blood, taken 28 days after the second AZD1222 dose. The TCR sequence derives from an adult who received the AZD1222 COVID-19 vaccine. The CDR3 bases are TGTGCCAGCAGCTTGTCGCCTCAGGGAAACTATGGCTACACCTTC. Translating gives CASSLSPQGNYGYTF.